This TCR beta chain was profiled in a study of blood T cell repertoires in COVID-19. For the study at large: The study drew acute and convalescent COVID-19 samples from the United States, Italy and Spain. PBMCs, B-cell-depleted T cells, or T cells were the source of the cDNA or gDNA that made up the material.

With 8 bases removed from V and 0 bases from J, the gap between germline ends came to 9 bases. This CDR3 contains 13 residues. Method: immunoSEQ multiplex PCR; TCRdb's copy keeps in-frame clones and lacks some. In the table there are 230,000 or so clones, roughly 89% of which are singletons. Seattle patients were enrolled while actively infected and followed longitudinally. This chain joins TRBV12-3 or TRBV12-4 and TRBJ2-3; no firm D call. The clonotype originates from a woman in her fifties or sixties with COVID-19, enrolled during active disease. The source material was peripheral blood. In nucleotides, the CDR3 is TGTGCCAGCGCGCTGTTTAGCACAGATACGCAGTATTTT. The encoded protein is CASALFSTDTQYF.